This is a list of T cell receptor beta chains from one sample in a study of molecular identifiers for immune sequencing clone quantification. TCRdb reprocessed the PCR reads with MiXCR, giving one entry per CDR3 protein. Of about 86,000 distinct CDR3 sequences listed, roughly 25% are singletons. The sequencing input was naive CD8+ T cells from blood, with Jurkat cell RNA spiked in. The receptors derive from a human donor in good health. Some libraries in this study had Jurkat cell RNA spiked in. CDR3s leave out the opening cysteine and the closing phenylalanine or tryptophan. Rows give clone size only sometimes, using once, few, many, or a class for an expanded clone.

abundance | j_gene | v_gene | CDR3aa
NA | TRBJ2-3 | TRBV4-1 | ASSLIAAADTQY
once | TRBJ2-7 | TRBV5-6 | ASSPWGLSYEQH
NA | TRBJ2-7 | TRBV9 | ASSGDNYEQY
few | TRBJ1-2 | TRBV4-3 | ASSQDITISGYT
NA | TRBJ2-2 | TRBV14 | ASSLGRRLAPNTGELF
many | TRBJ2-7 | TRBV20-1 | SAPGALRSYEQY
few | TRBJ2-3 | TRBV4-1 | ASSHLKGSGDTDTQY
NA | TRBJ1-1 | TRBV7-6 | ASSLYGQGNVAF
many | TRBJ1-1 | TRBV20-1 | SARRGTGTGSVLNTEAF
NA | TRBJ2-7 | TRBV5-5 | ASSSPVSYEQY
many | TRBJ2-7 | TRBV4-3 | ASSLGLAGDSEQY
many | TRBJ2-5 | TRBV6-5 | ASSAYGSDDETQY
NA | TRBJ2-2 | TRBV27 | ASSLSSGTGELF
NA | TRBJ2-3 | TRBV6-2/TRBV6-3 | ASGGLAENTDTQY
NA | TRBJ2-5 | TRBV4-1 | ASSQDFSATWETQY
many | TRBJ1-1 | TRBV5-1 | ASSTSTGLDTEAF
few | TRBJ2-3 | TRBV3-1 | ASSPWTSGSGGDTQY
few | TRBJ2-1 | TRBV27 | ASSLFGGTYNEQF
NA | TRBJ2-7 | TRBV14 | ASSQLDNYEQY
many | TRBJ1-5 | TRBV7-6 | ASSLDWTNQPQH
NA | TRBJ2-1 | TRBV20-1 | SAREDSREQF
many | TRBJ2-3 | TRBV3-1 | ASSQWPEQY
NA | TRBJ1-1 | TRBV11-3 | ASSLGGGASEAF
NA | TRBJ2-3 | TRBV28 | ASIQGLARGTTQY
few | TRBJ2-5 | TRBV12-3/TRBV12-4 | ASSPTSQGPGEAQY
many | TRBJ1-5 | TRBV7-9 | ASSQLNQPQH
many | TRBJ1-1 | TRBV20-1 | SARASTEAF
few | TRBJ2-7 | TRBV20-1 | SAPGLAGAFSYEQY
NA | TRBJ1-5 | TRBV27 | ASSLWGDRNQPQH
many | TRBJ1-1 | TRBV4-1 | ASSQGQGHTEAF
few | TRBJ1-1 | TRBV16 | ASSQSLDTEAF
many | TRBJ2-1 | TRBV6-4 | ASSGSGGFSEQF
NA | TRBJ2-1 | TRBV25-1 | AGTSGGWNEQF
few | TRBJ1-3 | TRBV5-1 | AITNSIISGNTIY
many | TRBJ2-1 | TRBV11-2 | ASSLEAGDNEQF
many | TRBJ2-6 | TRBV13 | ASSFQGAHSGANVLT
NA | TRBJ2-2 | TRBV9 | ASSSDGVGANTGELF
few | TRBJ2-7 | TRBV5-1 | ASSLAGSHEQY
many | TRBJ2-1 | TRBV30 | AWSVTLAGGKQF
NA | TRBJ2-7 | TRBV29-1 | SVLDYEQY
NA | TRBJ2-1 | TRBV7-2 | ASTPLAGGLNEQF
NA | TRBJ2-2 | TRBV30 | ACPGQGGGELF
NA | TRBJ2-7 | TRBV6-2/TRBV6-3 | TSSYLGRFGEQY
few | TRBJ1-3 | TRBV12-3/TRBV12-4 | ASSPGGRSIY
many | TRBJ2-7 | TRBV7-9 | ATQTGAYGEQY
NA | TRBJ1-6 | TRBV5-6 | ASSLAGSYSPLH
many | TRBJ1-1 | TRBV4-3 | ASSQGTGSLTEAF
many | TRBJ2-3 | TRBV12-3/TRBV12-4 | ASGMFVVTDTQY
few | TRBJ2-7 | TRBV30 | AWSVGGALEQY
many | TRBJ1-1 | TRBV6-5 | ASSYFGFRGITEAF
NA | TRBJ2-5 | TRBV5-3 | ASSGMDGRETQY
many | TRBJ2-3 | TRBV27 | ASSPRWDSDTQY
many | TRBJ2-3 | TRBV29-1 | SVEDSGLTGDTQY
NA | TRBJ1-1 | TRBV7-6 | TSSLTEAAEAF
many | TRBJ2-7 | TRBV5-8 | ASSPVGFSYEQY
few | TRBJ1-5 | TRBV6-2/TRBV6-3 | ASTTPLWQGLQPQH
NA | TRBJ2-1 | TRBV28 | ASSVTSLSSYNEQF
many | TRBJ2-5 | TRBV29-1 | SVDLRGSQKETQY
NA | TRBJ2-1 | TRBV29-1 | SVGPTGTQSVSYNEQF
many | TRBJ2-3 | TRBV15 | ATSRTTSGPTDTQY